Below, one T cell receptor (beta chain) is given with its context. Priming of first-strand cDNA relied on TRAV- and TRBV-specific primers (covering alpha and beta chains). PCR amplification of the TCRs was performed with Phusion for approximately 20 PCR cycles, and it relied on a constant-region primer together with a V-primer adapter. TCRdb reprocessed the reads via MiXCR and lists one record per CDR3 protein. The profile covers roughly 76,000 distinct CDR3 sequences, with over 15% appearing a single time and around 6.3% taken by the ten largest. Sample time point: before trial treatment. Donors, who were enrolled in a single-arm phase I dose-escalation trial, received nivolumab, ipilimumab, aspirin, low-dose cyclophosphamide and low-dose radiotherapy. The germline gives CDR1 GTSNPN, CDR2 SVGIG (reference sequence). This CDR3 has 12 residues. Trimming took 4 bases from V and 7 from J, leaving 13 bases between them.

This sample is drawn from a study of low-dose radiotherapy and immunotherapy resistance in tumors. Study-level background: Radiation delivery to Cohort 1 consisted of 0.5 Gy per fraction every 2 weeks, summing to 6.5 Gy. With 1 Gy per fraction every two weeks, Cohort 2 accumulated 13 Gy across 26 weeks.

The sequencing used PBMCs, collected before treatment. The chain couples TRBV30 to TRBJ1-1, with TRBD1 as a possible D gene (5 bases). The receptor's source is a male donor with prostate cancer. The CDR3 spells CAWNRGTDEAFF. Written as DNA, the CDR3 is TGTGCCTGGAACCGGGGCACCGATGAAGCTTTCTTT.